Listed here are 24 T cell receptor beta chains from one sample, sequenced in a study of blood T cell repertoires in COVID-19. Profiling relied on immunoSEQ multiplex PCR, and the TCRdb table lists in-frame clones only, not all of them. The data hold about 180,000 clones, with approximately 80% observed a single time. Sequencing was carried out using peripheral blood. The receptors shown here come from a human donor in a cohort sampled during active COVID-19.

This rearrangement joins TRBV5-4 to TRBJ2-6, with D possibly matching TRBD1 (6 bases). Germline V gene data show CDR1 as SGHNT and CDR2 as YYREEE (reference sequence). There are 16 residues in the CDR3. With 0 bases removed from V and 0 bases from J, the gap between germline ends came to 7 bases. CDR3 loop: CASSLGQVSGANVLTF. For the CDR3, the DNA is TGTGCCAGCAGCTTGGGACAGGTCTCTGGGGCCAACGTCCTGACTTTC.

The V and J genes are TRBV19 and TRBJ2-2; TRBD1 is a possible D gene (6 bases). The ends were cut back, 5 bases at V and 1 base at J, with 14 bases in the middle. The CDR3 is 16 residues long. Germline CDR1 LNHDA, CDR2 SQIVND (reference sequence). The chain's CDR3 is CASSQQGRKNTGELFF. DNA for the CDR3: TGTGCCAGTAGTCAACAGGGCCGGAAGAACACCGGGGAGCTGTTTTTT.

The chain recombines TRBV3-1 (or the pseudogene TRBV3-2) with TRBJ2-2, with 7 bases aligning to TRBD2. This CDR3 is 14 amino acids long. The V gene's germline CDR1 is LGHDT and CDR2 YNNKEL (reference sequence). V lost 4 bases to trimming and J lost 4 bases; unmatched junction nucleotides: 3. This CDR3 reads CASSPRTSTGELFF. In DNA form, the CDR3 reads TGTGCCAGCAGCCCTAGGACTAGCACCGGGGAGCTGTTTTTT.

V is TRBV20-1 and J is TRBJ1-2, with D perhaps TRBD1 (5 bases). The V and J ends lost 3 bases and 4 bases respectively, with 12 bases between them. This CDR3 has 13 residues. CDR1 and CDR2 (germline): DFQATT, SNEGSKA (reference sequence). Here the CDR3 DNA reads TGCAGTGCTAGTTTAAGGGGCCCCTATGGCTACACCTTC. The encoded protein is CSASLRGPYGYTF.

This clone appeared once. The chain couples TRBV6-5 to TRBJ2-7; 7 bases agree with TRBD2. The junction had 13 bases not matched to a gene; V was cut back by 4 bases and J by 7 bases. The germline V gene encodes CDR1 MNHEY and CDR2 SVGAGI. This CDR3 region has 15 residues. The chain's CDR3 is CASSSRGSRISEQYF. CDR3 coding DNA: TGTGCCAGCAGTTCCCGCGGGAGTCGGATTAGTGAGCAGTACTTC.

This clone was found a few times. The rearrangement uses TRBV10-3 and TRBJ1-1; TRBD1 agrees at 8 bases. V dropped 5 bases and J dropped 1; count of bases not matched to a gene: 6. Per the germline V gene, CDR1 is ENHRY and CDR2 is SYGVKD. This CDR3 comprises 15 residues. The CDR3: CAISPSDRENTEAFF. In nucleotides, the CDR3 is TGTGCCATCAGTCCCTCGGACAGGGAGAACACTGAAGCTTTCTTT.

With regard to this clone: The sample holds other DNA sequences that translate to the same CDR3. This chain links TRBV5-6 with TRBJ2-7, with D possibly being TRBD1 (5 bases). The germline V and J ends were trimmed by 1 base and 3 bases, with 11 bases remaining between them. Germline loops: CDR1 SGHDT, CDR2 YYEEEE. The CDR3 has 14 residues. DNA for the CDR3: TGTGCCAGCAGCTTGTATCAGGGTAGCTACGAGCAGTACTTC. It specifies CASSLYQGSYEQYF.

In nucleotides, the CDR3 is TGTGCCATCAGTGGGGACAGGAGCTACGAGCAGTACTTC. Translated: CAISGDRSYEQYF. This rearrangement joins TRBV10-3 to TRBJ2-7; 8 bases are shared with TRBD1. Trimming at V came to 4 bases and at J to 3 bases, leaving 2 bases not matched to a gene. CDR1 and CDR2 (germline): ENHRY, SYGVKD. This CDR3 spans 13 amino acids.

This clone was found once. The rearrangement uses TRBV13 and TRBJ2-1; D may be TRBD2 (7 bases). V lost 5 bases to trimming and J lost 8 bases, with 16 bases between them. The CDR3 runs 14 residues. Germline values: CDR1 PRHDT, CDR2 FYEKMQ (reference sequence). The CDR3 DNA reads TGTGCCAGCAGCCGCGCGGGGGCCGGGGATGAGCAGTTCTTC. Translated: CASSRAGAGDEQFF.

The V gene is TRBV7-9, the J gene TRBJ1-4; 7 positions agree with TRBD1. The CDR3 extends over 15 amino acids. Germline V gives CDR1 SEHNR, CDR2 FQNEAQ (reference sequence). With 5 bases clipped from V and 2 bases from J, the junction kept 5 bases outside the gene matches. This CDR3 reads CASSLPTGTNEKLFF. CDR3 nucleotides: TGTGCCAGCAGCCTACCGACAGGGACTAATGAAAAACTGTTTTTT.

The V gene is TRBV7-2, the J gene TRBJ2-1; a weak D match, TRBD2 (5 bases). V was pared by 7 bases and J by 8 bases, with 24 bases between. The CDR3 runs 16 residues. Per the germline V gene, CDR1 is SGHTA and CDR2 is FQGNSA. The CDR3 protein is CASMEVAGRTLDEQFF. CDR3 sequence (DNA): TGTGCCAGCATGGAGGTGGCGGGCAGAACACTTGATGAGCAGTTCTTC.

The chain uses TRBV27 and TRBJ2-1; TRBD2 aligns across 11 bases. The trim removed 5 bases at V and 4 bases at J, leaving 1 base unmatched. Germline V lookup: CDR1 MNHEY, CDR2 SMNVEV (reference sequence). This CDR3 has 14 residues. This chain's CDR3 is CASSTSGGYNEQFF. Here the CDR3 DNA reads TGTGCCAGCAGTACTAGCGGGGGATACAATGAGCAGTTCTTC.

The CDR3 loop reads CASSRTGWDSPLHF. CDR3 DNA sequence: TGTGCCAGCAGTCGGACAGGGTGGGATTCACCCCTCCACTTT. V is TRBV6-5 and J is TRBJ1-6; 8 bases agree with TRBD1. Germline CDR1 reads MNHEY; CDR2 reads SVGAGI. J gave up 8 bases and V 5 bases, and 5 bases lay outside the gene matches. There are 14 residues in the CDR3.

J is TRBJ1-4 and V is TRBV28; D perhaps matches TRBD1 (5 bases). The V gene lost 5 bases and the J gene lost 8 bases, with 9 bases spanning the gap. Germline-derived CDR1 and CDR2 are MDHEN and SYDVKM. The CDR3 is 12 residues long. CDR3 bases: TGTGCCAGCAGTGACTCAGGGGAAAAACTGTTTTTT. It translates to CASSDSGEKLFF.

The J gene is TRBJ2-7, the V gene TRBV12-3 or TRBV12-4; D call uncertain. There are 13 residues in the CDR3. V lost 1 base to trimming and J lost 2 bases, with 6 bases between them. CDR3 sequence reads: CASSLESTYEQYF. CDR3 DNA sequence: TGTGCCAGCAGTTTAGAATCAACCTACGAGCAGTACTTC.

V and J are TRBV18 and TRBJ2-6, with 9 bases matching TRBD1. CDR1 is KGHSH and CDR2 is LQKENI in the germline V gene. Losses at the gene ends were 4 bases for V and 4 bases for J; bases not matched to a gene: 8. The CDR3 consists of 17 residues. CDR3 coding DNA: TGTGCCAGCTCACGGACACAGGGGGCAGGCGGGGCCAACGTCCTGACTTTC. Its translation: CASSRTQGAGGANVLTF.

The J gene is TRBJ2-1, the V gene TRBV11-2, with 7 positions matching TRBD2. The germline CDR1 and CDR2 sequences are SGHAT and FQNNGV. The CDR3 is 15 residues long. The ends lost 5 bases at V and 8 bases at J; junction bases unmatched: 12. CDR3 region: CASSNPPGGGDEQFF. The CDR3 DNA reads as TGTGCCAGCAGCAACCCCCCGGGAGGCGGAGATGAGCAGTTCTTC.

The chain uses TRBV7-9 and TRBJ1-3, with 7 bases fitting TRBD1. The CDR3 is 13 residues long. Trimming at V came to 6 bases and at J to 3 bases, leaving 2 bases not matched to a gene. Germline V CDR1 and CDR2: SEHNR, FQNEAQ (reference sequence). CDR3 coding DNA: TGTGCCAGCAGTTCAGGGGGTGGAAACACCATATATTTT. Translation gives CASSSGGGNTIYF.

The chain links TRBV6-5 to TRBJ1-1; D gene uncertain. V shed 8 bases and J shed 3 bases, with 13 bases lying between them. From germline, CDR1 is MNHEY and CDR2 SVGAGI. This CDR3 is built from 13 residues. This chain's CDR3 is CASRVTADTEAFF. CDR3 nucleotide sequence: TGTGCCAGCCGGGTCACGGCTGACACTGAAGCTTTCTTT.

This clone came up a few times. The CDR3 spells CASRSAPGTQYF. The CDR3 nucleotides are TGTGCCAGCAGAAGTGCACCAGGTACGCAGTATTTT. The chain combines TRBV12-3 or TRBV12-4 with TRBJ2-3; D is undetermined. The CDR3 is made up of 12 amino acids. V was clipped by 6 bases and J by 8 bases, with 12 bases between them.

The CDR3 here is CASSSSEPYTGELFF. In DNA, the CDR3 is TGTGCCAGCAGCTCGAGCGAACCCTACACCGGGGAGCTGTTTTTT. V gene TRBV9 combines with J gene TRBJ2-2; no reliable D call. Germline V CDR1 and CDR2: SGDLS, YYNGEE. Trimming took 4 bases from V and 3 from J, leaving 13 bases between them. The length of the CDR3 is 15 residues. The complete variable domain, with remaining parts taken from reference TRBV9 and TRBJ2-2, reads DSGVTQTPKHLITATGQRVTLRCSPRSGDLSVYWYQQSLDQGLQFLIQYYNGEERAKGNILERFSAQQFPDLHSELNLSSLELGDSALYFCASSSSEPYTGELFFGEGSRLTVL.

The genes are TRBV13 and TRBJ2-7; D may be TRBD1 (5 bases). The V end was cut by 7 bases, the J end by 5 bases, with 15 bases between. The CDR3 length is 13 residues. Germline V gene data show CDR1 as PRHDT and CDR2 as FYEKMQ (reference sequence). This chain's CDR3 is CASKGLNIHEQYF. The CDR3 DNA follows: TGTGCCAGCAAGGGGTTAAACATCCACGAGCAGTACTTC.

This chain uses TRBV19 with TRBJ2-7, with TRBD1 matching 8 bases. Losses at the gene ends were 5 bases for V and 3 bases for J; bases not matched to a gene: 6. This CDR3 region has 14 residues. Germline CDR1 and CDR2: LNHDA and SQIVND (reference sequence). The CDR3: CASSPGTGLYEQYF. The CDR3 nucleotides read TGTGCCAGTAGTCCCGGGACAGGACTCTACGAGCAGTACTTC.

V gene TRBV11-2 combines with J gene TRBJ2-7; maybe TRBD2 (6 bases). V lost 6 bases and J 0 bases, leaving 15 bases between the germline ends. The CDR3 runs to 15 residues. CDR1 is SGHAT, CDR2 FQNNGV, per germline. DNA of the CDR3: TGTGCCAGCAGTTACCAGTCCGGGGGCTCCTACGAGCAGTACTTC. Amino acid sequence: CASSYQSGGSYEQYF. The variable domain in full, with the rest retrieved from reference TRBV11-2 and TRBJ2-7, is EAGVAQSPRYKIIEKRQSVAFWCNPISGHATLYWYQQILGQGPKLLIQFQNNGVVDDSQLPKDRFSAERLKGVDSTLKIQPAKLEDSAVYLCASSYQSGGSYEQYFGPGTRLTVT.